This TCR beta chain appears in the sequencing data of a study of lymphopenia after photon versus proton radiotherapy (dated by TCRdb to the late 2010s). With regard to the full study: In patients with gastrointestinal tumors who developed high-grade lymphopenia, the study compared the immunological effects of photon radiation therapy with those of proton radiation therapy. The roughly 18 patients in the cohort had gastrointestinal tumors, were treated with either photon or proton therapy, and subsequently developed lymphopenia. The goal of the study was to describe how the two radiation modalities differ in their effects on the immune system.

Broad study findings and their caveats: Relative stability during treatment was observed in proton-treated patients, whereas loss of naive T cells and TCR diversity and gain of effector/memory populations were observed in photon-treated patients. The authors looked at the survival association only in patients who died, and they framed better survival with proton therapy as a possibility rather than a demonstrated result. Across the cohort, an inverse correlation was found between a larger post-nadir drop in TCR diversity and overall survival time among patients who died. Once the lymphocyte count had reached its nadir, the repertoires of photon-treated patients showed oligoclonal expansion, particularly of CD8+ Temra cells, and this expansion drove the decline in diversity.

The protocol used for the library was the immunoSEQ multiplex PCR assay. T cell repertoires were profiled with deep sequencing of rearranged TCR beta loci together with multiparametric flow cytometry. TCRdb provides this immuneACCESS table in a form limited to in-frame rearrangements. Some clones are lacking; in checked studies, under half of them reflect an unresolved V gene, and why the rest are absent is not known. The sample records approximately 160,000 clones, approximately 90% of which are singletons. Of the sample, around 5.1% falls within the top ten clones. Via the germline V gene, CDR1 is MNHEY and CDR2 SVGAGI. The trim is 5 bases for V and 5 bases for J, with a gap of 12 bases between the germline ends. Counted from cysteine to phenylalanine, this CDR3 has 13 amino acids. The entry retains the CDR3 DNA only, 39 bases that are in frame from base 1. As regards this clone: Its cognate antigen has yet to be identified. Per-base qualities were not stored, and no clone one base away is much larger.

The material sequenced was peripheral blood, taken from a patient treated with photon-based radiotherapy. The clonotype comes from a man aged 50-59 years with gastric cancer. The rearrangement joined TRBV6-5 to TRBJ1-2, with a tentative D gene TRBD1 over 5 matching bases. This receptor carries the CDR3 CASSIGTAYGYTF. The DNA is TGTGCCAGCAGTATCGGGACTGCATATGGCTACACCTTC.